This entry lists 10 T cell receptor beta chains sequenced from one sample in a study of blood T cells in healthy people across ages. Through a sample-barcoded 5' primer and a J-beta primer mix, a second PCR was run for roughly 6 to 11 cycles. A single record per CDR3 protein comes from TCRdb applying MiXCR to the 5' RACE reads. The sample shows about 800,000 distinct CDR3 sequences, roughly 50% of them seen only once. What was sequenced was blood. All receptors come from a man aged 25-40 years in good health.

The CDR3 protein is CASSPGTDGSGANVLTF. The CDR3 DNA reads as TGTGCCAGCAGCCCCGGGACAGACGGTTCTGGGGCCAACGTCCTGACTTTC. J is TRBJ2-6 and V is TRBV3-1; 7 nucleotides line up with TRBD1. V was pared by 4 bases and J by 1 base, with 7 bases of the junction left unmatched. The CDR3 runs to 17 residues. CDR1 is LGHDT and CDR2 is YNNKEL in the germline V gene (reference sequence). Combining the CDR3 with reference TRBV3-1 and TRBJ2-6 gives the whole variable domain DTAVSQTPKYLVTQMGNDKSIKCEQNLGHDTMYWYKQDSKKFLKIMFSYNNKELIINETVPNRFSPKSPDKAHLNLHINSLELGDSAVYFCASSPGTDGSGANVLTFGAGSRLTVL.

This clonotype was seen only a few times. The rearrangement links TRBV25-1 to TRBJ2-5, with 8 bases aligning to TRBD1. Germline CDR1 and CDR2: MGHDK and SYGVNS. The CDR3 loop spans 14 amino acids. The junction had 10 bases not matched to a gene; V was cut back by 8 bases and J by 5 bases. As DNA, the CDR3 is TGTGCCAGCTCAGACAGGGGAGCTGGGGAGACCCAGTACTTC. This sequence encodes CASSDRGAGETQYF.

The rearrangement joins TRBV20-1 to TRBJ2-7; no clear D gene. Trimming pared 5 bases from V and 1 base from J, leaving 15 bases between. The CDR3 length is 14 residues. Germline CDR1 and CDR2: DFQATT and SNEGSKA (reference sequence). The CDR3 region is CSAAPDSGSYEQYV. CDR3 bases: TGCAGTGCTGCCCCAGATTCTGGGTCCTACGAGCAGTACGTC.

With respect to this clonotype: Germline and junction disagree at one end, which may indicate a read error. CDR3 protein: CASSQEVVGETQYF. The CDR3 DNA reads TGTGCCAGCAGTCAAGAAGTGGTCGGGGAGACCCAGTACTTC. The J gene is TRBJ2-5, the V gene TRBV4-2, with D unresolved. The CDR3 totals 14 residues. Germline CDR1 reads LGHNA; CDR2 reads YNFKEQ.

The chain uses TRBV9 and TRBJ1-2; D uncertain. This CDR3 has 13 amino acids. Trimming shortened V by 4 bases and J by 5 bases, and 12 bases separated the two germline ends. Germline lookup yields CDR1 SGDLS and CDR2 YYNGEE. The CDR3 region has the DNA TGTGCCAGCAGCAGCGGTAAAGCTTATGGCTACACCTTC. As protein: CASSSGKAYGYTF.

The chain is built from TRBV6-5 and TRBJ1-1; D is perhaps TRBD1 (6 bases). Germline V gene data show CDR1 as MNHEY and CDR2 as SVGAGI. This CDR3 has 13 amino acids. V gave up 7 bases and J gave up 4 bases, with 13 bases separating them. The CDR3: CASNIGRGTEAFF. CDR3 sequence (DNA): TGTGCCAGCAATATCGGCAGGGGCACTGAAGCTTTCTTT.

In this sample, this clonotype turned up a few times. The chain is built from TRBV7-2 and TRBJ2-7; 9 bases agree with TRBD2. V was clipped by 3 bases and J by 1 base; unmatched bases: 4. This CDR3 has 15 residues. Germline CDR1 reads SGHTA; CDR2 reads FQGNSA. The CDR3 loop is CASSFSGGPSYEQYF. CDR3 coding DNA: TGTGCCAGCAGCTTTAGCGGGGGCCCGTCCTACGAGCAGTACTTC.

This clonotype occurred many times. The chain links TRBV7-2 to TRBJ2-1; 10 nucleotides align to TRBD2. Per germline, CDR1 SGHTA and CDR2 FQGNSA. V gave up 5 bases and J gave up 6 bases; unmatched junction bases: 10. This CDR3 has 16 residues. CDR3 in DNA: TGTGCCAGCAGCGTACGCCGGGCTAGCGGGAGCAATGAGCAGTTCTTC. This translates into CASSVRRASGSNEQFF.

This clonotype was detected only a few times. The rearrangement links TRBV7-2 to TRBJ2-3, with D possibly TRBD1 on 6 matching bases. The length of the CDR3 is 13 residues. V was pared by 5 bases and J by 2 bases, with 8 bases between. Germline-derived CDR1 and CDR2 are SGHTA and FQGNSA. The CDR3 spells CASSHRDTDTQYF. CDR3 nucleotide sequence: TGTGCCAGCAGCCACAGGGACACAGATACGCAGTATTTT. The full variable domain, rest sourced from reference TRBV7-2 and TRBJ2-3, is GAGVSQSPSNKVTEKGKDVELRCDPISGHTALYWYRQSLGQGLEFLIYFQGNSAPDKSGLPSDRFSAERTGGSVSTLTIQRTQQEDSAVYLCASSHRDTDTQYFGPGTRLTVL.

CDR3 in DNA: TGCGCCAGCAGGGATCTGGGCCTCACAGATACGCAGTATTTT. Translation: CASRDLGLTDTQYF. This chain joins TRBV5-1 and TRBJ2-3, with D unresolved. The germline V and J ends were trimmed by 5 bases and 2 bases, with 12 bases remaining between them. Germline CDR1 SGHRS, CDR2 YFSETQ. This CDR3 contains 14 residues.